These 30 T cell receptor beta chains share one sample of origin, sequenced in a study of follicular helper T cells after annual influenza vaccination. Produced via immunoSEQ multiplex PCR; TCRdb's table is partial and in-frame only. The sample includes over 8,500 clones, roughly 80% of them seen just once. Time point given: 2015-2016 season, 7 days after influenza vaccination. Sequencing was performed on CXCR5+ CD38- circulating T follicular helper cells from blood, taken 7 days after influenza vaccination. Subset reported: circulating Tfh, non-naive CD4+CXCR5+PD-1+ (ICOS+CD38+ or ICOS-CD38-). The receptors here all came from an adult who received the influenza vaccine.

The CDR3 loop is CASTGQYWEQFF. For the CDR3, the DNA is TGTGCCAGCACCGGGCAGTATTGGGAGCAGTTCTTC. The chain couples TRBV6-5 to TRBJ2-1; D is unresolved. This CDR3 has 12 residues. Germline loops: CDR1 MNHEY, CDR2 SVGAGI. V was pared by 7 bases and J by 10 bases, with 14 bases between.

The chain uses TRBV5-5 and TRBJ2-2, with D hard to call. The CDR3 has 15 residues. The V end was cut by 4 bases, the J end by 3 bases, with 13 bases between. Germline V lookup: CDR1 SGHKS, CDR2 YYEKEE (reference sequence). The CDR3, as DNA: TGTGCCAGCAGCCTTCAGCAGCAGTACACCGGGGAGCTGTTTTTT. Translating gives CASSLQQQYTGELFF.

This rearrangement joins TRBV29-1 to TRBJ2-7; maybe TRBD2 (5 bases). Trimming pared 4 bases from V and 3 bases from J, leaving 25 bases between. CDR1 and CDR2 (germline): SQVTM, ANQGSEA. The CDR3 has 17 residues. The CDR3 loop is CSVVRWEAATSLYEQYF. The CDR3 coding sequence is TGCAGCGTTGTTAGGTGGGAAGCGGCTACTTCCCTCTACGAGCAGTACTTC.

This chain links TRBV7-2 with TRBJ2-2; D might be TRBD1 or TRBD2, each matching 5 bases. The V end was cut by 2 bases, the J end by 5 bases, with 15 bases between. Germline V gene lookup returns CDR1 SGHTA and CDR2 FQGNSA. CDR3 length: 16 residues. This chain's CDR3 is CASSLQPGRLTGELFF. CDR3 sequence (DNA): TGTGCCAGCAGCTTACAACCGGGACGACTAACCGGGGAGCTGTTTTTT.

This chain uses TRBV2 with TRBJ1-2; D gene ambiguous. The CDR3 length is 11 residues. Germline-derived CDR1 and CDR2 are SNHLY and FYNNEI. The ends were cut back, 3 bases at V and 4 bases at J, with 3 bases in the middle. CDR3 loop: CASSDSYGYTF. Written as DNA, the CDR3 is TGTGCCAGCAGTGACAGCTATGGCTACACCTTC.

The chain combines TRBV2 with TRBJ2-3; TRBD2 is a possible D gene (5 bases). Trimming shortened V by 5 bases and J by 6 bases, and 12 bases separated the two germline ends. CDR1 SNHLY and CDR2 FYNNEI come from the germline V gene. This CDR3 is built from 13 residues. CDR3 residues: CASSSELADTQYF. CDR3 in DNA: TGTGCCAGCAGTTCGGAGTTAGCGGATACGCAGTATTTT. The variable domain in full, completed from reference TRBV2 and TRBJ2-3, reads EPEVTQTPSHQVTQMGQEVILRCVPISNHLYFYWYRQILGQKVEFLVSFYNNEISEKSEIFDDQFSVERPDGSNFTLKIRSTKLEDSAMYFCASSSELADTQYFGPGTRLTVL.

V and J are TRBV6-1 and TRBJ1-4; the D is unclear. CDR3 length: 13 amino acids. Trimming took off 6 bases at V and 11 bases at J, with 16 bases between the two ends. The germline CDR1 and CDR2 sequences are MNHNS and SASEGT. The CDR3 sequence is CASSLQEPGKLFF. DNA for the CDR3: TGTGCCAGCAGCCTACAAGAACCGGGGAAACTGTTTTTT.

V gene TRBV7-2 combines with J gene TRBJ2-7; D call uncertain. V lost 1 base, J lost 3 bases, and 10 bases lay in between. The germline V gene has CDR1 SGHTA and CDR2 FQGNSA. This CDR3 is built from 14 residues. CDR3 protein: CASSLGPSGYEQYF. The CDR3 DNA reads as TGTGCCAGCAGCTTAGGTCCATCGGGCTACGAGCAGTACTTC.

The chain has TRBV18 and TRBJ1-3; possible D gene TRBD1, 6 bases. The CDR3 covers 12 residues. The germline gives CDR1 KGHSH, CDR2 LQKENI. Trimming took 8 bases from V and 4 from J, leaving 9 bases between them. The CDR3 protein is CASGQSGNTIYF. The CDR3 nucleotides are TGTGCCAGCGGACAGTCGGGAAACACCATATATTTT.

The chain has TRBV28 and TRBJ1-2; 8 bases line up with TRBD1. This CDR3 has 15 amino acids. The germline V gene encodes CDR1 MDHEN and CDR2 SYDVKM. V was clipped by 3 bases and J by 4 bases; unmatched bases: 7. DNA of the CDR3: TGTGCCAGCAGTTTCCCCGGACAGGGAGCCTATGGCTACACCTTC. Protein: CASSFPGQGAYGYTF.

This chain connects TRBV28 to TRBJ1-3, with TRBD1 as a possible D gene (6 bases). This CDR3 contains 16 residues. Germline V lookup: CDR1 MDHEN, CDR2 SYDVKM. V lost 6 bases and J 4 bases, leaving 19 bases between the germline ends. This chain's CDR3 is CASSGGGATWGNTIYF. The CDR3 DNA follows: TGTGCCAGCAGCGGCGGGGGGGCGACTTGGGGAAACACCATATATTTT.

This clone was observed a few times. This sequence joins TRBV6-5 and TRBJ1-5, with D uncertain. Germline CDR1 and CDR2: MNHEY and SVGAGI. Trimming stripped 4 bases from V and 1 base from J, with 11 bases between. The CDR3 runs to 15 residues. CDR3 sequence: CASSLAGRSNQPQHF. CDR3 DNA: TGTGCCAGCAGTTTGGCAGGACGAAGCAATCAGCCCCAGCATTTT.

The chain links TRBV19 to TRBJ1-4, with 7 nucleotides matching TRBD1. This CDR3 has 17 amino acids. Germline trimming cut 4 bases from V and 1 base from J; bases unmatched to any gene: 9. CDR1 LNHDA and CDR2 SQIVND come from the germline V gene (reference sequence). CDR3: CASSKGASGRTNEKLFF. The CDR3 DNA sequence: TGTGCCAGTAGTAAGGGGGCCTCAGGGCGAACTAATGAAAAACTGTTTTTT.

The chain carries TRBV19 and TRBJ2-7; either TRBD1 or TRBD2 may fit D (5 bases each). The V end lost 5 bases, the J end lost 2 bases, and 13 bases lay between the germline ends. CDR1 LNHDA and CDR2 SQIVND come from the germline V gene (reference sequence). The CDR3 is 14 residues long. CDR3 in DNA: TGTGCCAGTAGTCCGGCAGGGAGTACCTACGAGCAGTACTTC. Protein sequence: CASSPAGSTYEQYF.

The DNA for the CDR3 is TGTGCCAGCAGCTATAGCGGGGGGGAGGTTTATGAGCAGTTCTTC. Translated: CASSYSGGEVYEQFF. This chain uses TRBV5-5 with TRBJ2-1, with TRBD2 identical over 11 bases. The CDR3 contains 15 residues. Germline V CDR1 and CDR2: SGHKS, YYEKEE (reference sequence). V was pared by 3 bases and J by 8 bases, with 7 bases of the junction left unmatched.

The rearrangement uses TRBV2 and TRBJ1-1; no definite D call. The germline V and J ends were trimmed by 4 bases and 4 bases, with 10 bases remaining between them. This CDR3 comprises 13 residues. Germline V CDR1 and CDR2: SNHLY, FYNNEI. As DNA, the CDR3 is TGTGCCAGCAGTGTAGTAGTTACCACTGAAGCTTTCTTT. Protein: CASSVVVTTEAFF.

The rearrangement links TRBV2 to TRBJ1-2; 8 nucleotides agree with TRBD1. CDR3 length: 12 residues. V lost 6 bases, J lost 8 bases, and 5 bases stayed unmatched. Germline CDR1 SNHLY, CDR2 FYNNEI. The CDR3 DNA follows: TGTGCCAGCAGACCGGACAGGGTCGGCTACACCTTC. Residues: CASRPDRVGYTF.

Here the CDR3 reads CASSVVEAAGVHEQYF. Written as DNA, the CDR3 is TGTGCCAGCAGCGTAGTTGAGGCGGCAGGGGTCCACGAGCAGTACTTC. The gene calls are TRBV9 and TRBJ2-7, with D perhaps matching TRBD1 (6 bases). Per the germline V gene, CDR1 is SGDLS and CDR2 is YYNGEE. Trimming stripped 0 bases from V and 5 bases from J, with 18 bases between. The CDR3 consists of 16 residues.

The chain employs TRBV28 and TRBJ2-5; 7 positions agree with TRBD2. This CDR3 is 14 amino acids long. V was pared by 2 bases and J by 4 bases, with 4 bases of the junction left unmatched. Germline lookup yields CDR1 MDHEN and CDR2 SYDVKM. This CDR3 reads CASSLGGLGETQYF. CDR3 coding DNA: TGTGCCAGCAGTTTAGGCGGACTAGGAGAGACCCAGTACTTC. The whole variable domain, remainder taken from reference TRBV28 and TRBJ2-5, is DVKVTQSSRYLVKRTGEKVFLECVQDMDHENMFWYRQDPGLGLRLIYFSYDVKMKEKGDIPEGYSVSREKKERFSLILESASTNQTSMYLCASSLGGLGETQYFGPGTRLLVL.

The V call is TRBV6-5, the J call TRBJ2-5, with a possible D match to TRBD1 (6 bases). Trimming stripped 5 bases from V and 1 base from J, with 11 bases between. The length of the CDR3 is 14 residues. Germline V CDR1 and CDR2: MNHEY, SVGAGI. CDR3 in amino acids: CASSRRGGQETQYF. CDR3 nucleotides: TGTGCCAGCAGTCGCAGGGGTGGCCAAGAGACCCAGTACTTC.

The V gene is TRBV5-4, the J gene TRBJ2-3; TRBD2 matches at 12 bases. The junction had 7 bases not matched to a gene; V was cut back by 2 bases and J by 6 bases. Germline CDR1 is SGHNT and CDR2 is YYREEE (reference sequence). This CDR3 has 16 amino acids. DNA for the CDR3: TGTGCCAGCAGCTTTACTAGCGGGGGGCGAGGGGATACGCAGTATTTT. Protein: CASSFTSGGRGDTQYF.

V gene TRBV10-1 combines with J gene TRBJ2-3; a weak D match, TRBD2 (6 bases). The V and J ends lost 4 bases and 4 bases respectively, with 9 bases between them. Germline values: CDR1 WNHNN, CDR2 SYGVQD (reference sequence). This CDR3 has 13 residues. The CDR3 reads CASSGGTPDTQYF. The CDR3 coding sequence is TGCGCCAGCAGTGGAGGGACTCCAGATACGCAGTATTTT.

This chain uses TRBV6-1 with TRBJ2-7; 8 bases are shared with TRBD1. The junction had 6 bases not matched to a gene; V was cut back by 0 bases and J by 2 bases. Germline CDR1 MNHNS, CDR2 SASEGT. This CDR3 has 16 amino acids. CDR3 sequence reads: CASSEALTQGAYEQYF. The CDR3 nucleotides are TGTGCCAGCAGTGAAGCACTTACACAGGGGGCCTACGAGCAGTACTTC.

This chain joins TRBV4-1 and TRBJ2-3; D might be TRBD2 (6 bases). The CDR3 has 15 amino acids. In germline, CDR1 is MGHRA, CDR2 YSYEKL. The V gene lost 4 bases and the J gene lost 0 bases, with 11 bases spanning the gap. CDR3 sequence (DNA): TGCGCCAGCAGCCGTGGGGGGACTAGCACAGATACGCAGTATTTT. Protein product: CASSRGGTSTDTQYF.

Here the CDR3 reads CASSDTGRTGELFF. DNA of the CDR3: TGTGCCAGCAGTGATACAGGGAGGACCGGGGAGCTGTTTTTT. The rearrangement joins TRBV6-5 to TRBJ2-2, with D tentatively TRBD1 or TRBD2 (6 bases each). Per germline, CDR1 MNHEY and CDR2 SVGAGI. This CDR3 region has 14 residues. Trimming pared 5 bases from V and 5 bases from J, leaving 12 bases between.

CDR3 nucleotides: TGTGCCACTGCCGGCGGGGGGCGCACAGATACGCAGTATTTT. Translation: CATAGGGRTDTQYF. The chain uses TRBV18 and TRBJ2-3, with 8 positions matching TRBD2. Losses at the gene ends were 10 bases for V and 1 base for J; bases not matched to a gene: 7. This CDR3 has 14 amino acids. Germline-derived CDR1 and CDR2 are KGHSH and LQKENI.

The chain links TRBV4-3 to TRBJ1-1, with TRBD1 matching 9 bases. The CDR3 spans 16 residues. Germline lookup yields CDR1 LGHNA and CDR2 YSLEER. V shed 4 bases and J 2 bases; nucleotides not matched to a gene: 8. The DNA of the CDR3 is TGCGCCAGCAGCCCGGGACAGGGCCGCACCAACACTGAAGCTTTCTTT. It codes for CASSPGQGRTNTEAFF.

The V and J genes are TRBV7-9 and TRBJ1-5, with TRBD1 as a possible D gene (6 bases). The germline V gene has CDR1 SEHNR and CDR2 FQNEAQ (reference sequence). This CDR3 has 14 residues. The V and J ends lost 2 bases and 3 bases respectively, with 8 bases between them. The CDR3 DNA is TGTGCCAGCAGCTTAAGGGGGGCCAATCAGCCCCAGCATTTT. This codes for CASSLRGANQPQHF.

This sequence joins TRBV6-1 and TRBJ1-1, with 7 bases lining up with TRBD1. V lost 6 bases, J lost 11 bases, and 6 bases stayed unmatched. Per germline, CDR1 MNHNS and CDR2 SASEGT. This CDR3 has 11 amino acids. The CDR3 bases are TGTGCCAGCAGAGTCGACAGGGTGGCTTTCTTT. It specifies CASRVDRVAFF.

The CDR3 DNA sequence: TGTGCCAGCAGGGTTCCGGGACCGGACTACAATGAGCAGTTCTTC. Residues: CASRVPGPDYNEQFF. The chain links TRBV28 to TRBJ2-1; perhaps D is TRBD1 or TRBD2 (5 bases each). Trimming removed 6 bases at V and 3 bases at J, with 15 bases between. This CDR3 is built from 15 residues. From germline, CDR1 is MDHEN and CDR2 SYDVKM.